Each of the 12 T cell receptor beta chains below was sequenced from the same sample in a study of blood T cells in healthy people across ages. A second PCR, run for roughly 7 to 12 cycles, used a sample-barcoded 5' primer plus a J-beta primer mix. TCRdb re-derived calls from the 5' RACE reads in MiXCR, one entry per CDR3 protein. The sample holds more than 800,000 distinct CDR3 sequences, 45% seen once. Source material: blood. All receptors come from a woman aged 55-70 years in good health.

There are a few counts of this clonotype. The rearrangement uses TRBV7-2 and TRBJ1-5; D is possibly TRBD1 (5 bases). V was cut by 1 base and J by 1 base, with 8 bases left in between. The germline gives CDR1 SGHTA, CDR2 FQGNSA. The CDR3 totals 15 residues. CDR3: CASSLEEGSNQPQHF. The CDR3, as DNA: TGTGCCAGCAGCTTAGAGGAGGGGAGCAATCAGCCCCAGCATTTT.

The rearrangement uses TRBV27 and TRBJ2-1; TRBD2 is a possible D gene (5 bases). The CDR3 totals 13 residues. Deletions cut 5 bases from V and 8 bases from J, with 13 bases between. Germline V gene sequence: CDR1 MNHEY, CDR2 SMNVEV (reference sequence). In DNA, the CDR3 is TGTGCCAGCAGTGGAGGAGCCCTCCATGAGCAGTTCTTC. Residues: CASSGGALHEQFF.

The rearrangement links TRBV10-1 to TRBJ2-3, with TRBD1 matching over 11 bases. Unmatched junction bases numbered 8, after V lost 6 bases and J lost 0 bases. This CDR3 is built from 17 residues. CDR1 and CDR2 (germline): WNHNN, SYGVQD (reference sequence). The CDR3 DNA reads TGCGCCAGCAGCGATGGACAGGGGGCCGCTAGCACAGATACGCAGTATTTT. Its protein product is CASSDGQGAASTDTQYF.

The chain carries TRBV6-5 and TRBJ1-1; D gene uncertain. There are 14 residues in the CDR3. Germline CDR1 reads MNHEY; CDR2 reads SVGAGI. Deletions cut 5 bases from V and 0 bases from J, with 10 bases between. The CDR3 bases are TGTGCCAGCAGTACGCGGGTTTTGAACACTGAAGCTTTCTTT. Amino acids: CASSTRVLNTEAFF.

The chain joins TRBV2 to TRBJ2-7; D unclear. Trimming stripped 4 bases from V and 3 bases from J, with 7 bases between. Germline assignment: CDR1 SNHLY and CDR2 FYNNEI. CDR3 length: 12 amino acids. The CDR3 is CASSAENYEQYF. The CDR3 DNA sequence: TGTGCCAGCAGTGCAGAAAACTACGAGCAGTACTTC.

The chain carries TRBV6-5 and TRBJ2-5, with 10 nucleotides matching TRBD2. J was trimmed by 4 bases and V by 2 bases; bases with no gene match: 7. Germline CDR1 is MNHEY and CDR2 is SVGAGI. The CDR3 is made up of 16 amino acids. CDR3 residues: CASSYRLAGRAETQYF. The CDR3 DNA reads as TGTGCCAGCAGTTACCGACTAGCGGGTAGAGCAGAGACCCAGTACTTC.

The chain has TRBV6-1 and TRBJ2-7, with 7 positions matching TRBD2. Germline-derived CDR1 and CDR2 are MNHNS and SASEGT. The J segment lost 3 bases and the V segment lost 4 bases, leaving 9 bases of the junction unmatched. This CDR3 has 15 residues. The chain's CDR3 is CASSAGTIVVYEQYF. The CDR3 nucleotides are TGTGCCAGCAGTGCAGGGACTATCGTCGTCTACGAGCAGTACTTC.

V gene TRBV20-1 combines with J gene TRBJ1-2; no reliable D call. The germline V gene encodes CDR1 DFQATT and CDR2 SNEGSKA (reference sequence). V was cut by 0 bases and J by 0 bases, with 11 bases left in between. The CDR3 covers 15 residues. The CDR3 region is CSAREMAVSNYGYTF. The CDR3 bases are TGCAGTGCTAGAGAAATGGCAGTCTCTAACTATGGCTACACCTTC.

This clonotype was counted once. The V gene is TRBV10-3, the J gene TRBJ2-7; TRBD2 matches 7 bases. The germline V gene has CDR1 ENHRY and CDR2 SYGVKD. Trimming removed 3 bases from V and 5 bases from J; junction bases left unmatched: 16. This CDR3 has 17 amino acids. CDR3: CAISDNWGGSPLDEQYF. CDR3 DNA sequence: TGTGCCATCAGTGATAATTGGGGCGGGAGCCCGCTGGACGAGCAGTACTTC.

The V and J genes are TRBV6-2 or TRBV6-3 and TRBJ2-1, with 10 nucleotides matching TRBD1. This CDR3 comprises 17 residues. Germline values: CDR1 MNHEY, CDR2 SVGEGT. J was trimmed by 7 bases and V by 4 bases; bases with no gene match: 13. The CDR3 sequence is CASSFGQGVKFGNEQFF. The CDR3 DNA sequence: TGTGCCAGCAGTTTTGGACAGGGGGTAAAATTTGGGAATGAGCAGTTCTTC.

The chain recombines TRBV4-1 with TRBJ2-1, with D possibly matching TRBD1 (5 bases). This CDR3 has 15 residues. The germline V and J ends were trimmed by 2 bases and 1 base, with 9 bases remaining between them. Per the germline V gene, CDR1 is MGHRA and CDR2 is YSYEKL. CDR3: CASSQTQGSYNEQFF. The CDR3 DNA reads TGCGCCAGCAGCCAAACGCAGGGTTCCTACAATGAGCAGTTCTTC.

The chain carries TRBV7-9 and TRBJ2-1, with D possibly called TRBD1 or TRBD2 (5 bases each). The closer fit of TRBJ2-7 to the DNA end suggests the J call may be wrong. The CDR3 extends over 13 amino acids. CDR1 and CDR2 from the germline V gene are SEHNR and FQNEAQ (reference sequence). CDR3 protein: CAGTQEGSYEQYF. The CDR3 bases are TGTGCCGGGACCCAAGAGGGCTCCTACGAGCAGTACTTC.